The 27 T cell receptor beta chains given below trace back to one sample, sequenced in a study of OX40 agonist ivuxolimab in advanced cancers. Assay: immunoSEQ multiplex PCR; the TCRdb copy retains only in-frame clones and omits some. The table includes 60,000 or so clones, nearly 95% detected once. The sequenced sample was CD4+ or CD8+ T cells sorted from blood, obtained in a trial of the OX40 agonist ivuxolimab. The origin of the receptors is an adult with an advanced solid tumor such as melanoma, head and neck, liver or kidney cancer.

CDR3 nucleotides: TGCGCCAGCAGCCCGGGGACAGGGACAGATACGCAGTATTTT. Protein: CASSPGTGTDTQYF. The V call is TRBV5-1, the J call TRBJ2-3, with TRBD1 matching over 9 bases. This CDR3 contains 14 residues. With 4 bases clipped from V and 3 bases from J, the junction kept 3 bases outside the gene matches. Germline-derived CDR1 and CDR2 are SGHRS and YFSETQ.

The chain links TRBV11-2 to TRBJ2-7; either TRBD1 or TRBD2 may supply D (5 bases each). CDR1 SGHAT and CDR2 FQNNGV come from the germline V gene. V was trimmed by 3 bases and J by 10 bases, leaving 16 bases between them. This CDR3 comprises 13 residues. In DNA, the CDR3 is TGTGCCAGCAGCTTGGGCAGGGACGGCCCTCAGTACTTC. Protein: CASSLGRDGPQYF.

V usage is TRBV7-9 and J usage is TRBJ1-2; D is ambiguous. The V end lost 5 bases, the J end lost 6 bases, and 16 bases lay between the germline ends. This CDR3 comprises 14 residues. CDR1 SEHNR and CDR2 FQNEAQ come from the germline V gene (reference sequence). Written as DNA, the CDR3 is TGTGCCAGCAGCCCAAGTGAGGGAGTTCATGGCTACACCTTC. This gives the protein CASSPSEGVHGYTF.

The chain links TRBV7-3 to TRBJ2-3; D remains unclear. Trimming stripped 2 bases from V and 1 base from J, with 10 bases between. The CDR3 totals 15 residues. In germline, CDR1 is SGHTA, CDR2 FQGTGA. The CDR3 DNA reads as TGTGCCAGCAGCTTAGTCGGGTCCGGCACAGATACGCAGTATTTT. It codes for CASSLVGSGTDTQYF.

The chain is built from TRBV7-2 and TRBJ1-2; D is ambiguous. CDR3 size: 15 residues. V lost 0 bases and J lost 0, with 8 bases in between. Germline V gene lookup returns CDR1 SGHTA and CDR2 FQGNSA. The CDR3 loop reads CASSLAPFANYGYTF. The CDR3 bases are TGTGCCAGCAGCTTAGCCCCTTTCGCTAACTATGGCTACACCTTC.

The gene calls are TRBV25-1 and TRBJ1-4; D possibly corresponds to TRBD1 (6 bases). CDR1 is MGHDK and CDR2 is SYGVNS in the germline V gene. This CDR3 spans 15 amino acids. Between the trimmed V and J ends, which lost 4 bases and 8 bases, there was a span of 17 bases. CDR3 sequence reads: CASSAYRAPEEKLFF. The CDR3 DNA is TGTGCCAGCAGTGCCTACAGGGCGCCGGAGGAAAAACTGTTTTTT.

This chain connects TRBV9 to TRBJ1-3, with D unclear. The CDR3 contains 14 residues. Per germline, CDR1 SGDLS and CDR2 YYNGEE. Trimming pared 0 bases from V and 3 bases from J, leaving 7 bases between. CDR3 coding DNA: TGTGCCAGCAGCGTAGAGGGTGATGGAAACACCATATATTTT. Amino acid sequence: CASSVEGDGNTIYF.

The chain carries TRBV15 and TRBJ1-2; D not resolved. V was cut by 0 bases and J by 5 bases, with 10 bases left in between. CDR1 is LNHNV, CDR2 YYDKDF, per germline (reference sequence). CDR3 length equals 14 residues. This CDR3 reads CATSRDSGLYGYTF. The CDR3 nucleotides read TGTGCCACCAGCAGAGATTCGGGTTTATATGGCTACACCTTC.

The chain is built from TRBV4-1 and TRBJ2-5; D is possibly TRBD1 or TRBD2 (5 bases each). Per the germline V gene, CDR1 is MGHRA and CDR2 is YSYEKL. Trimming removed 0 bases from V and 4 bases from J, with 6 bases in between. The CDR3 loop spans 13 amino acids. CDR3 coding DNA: TGCGCCAGCAGCCAAGAGAGGGGAGAGACCCAGTACTTC. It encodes CASSQERGETQYF.

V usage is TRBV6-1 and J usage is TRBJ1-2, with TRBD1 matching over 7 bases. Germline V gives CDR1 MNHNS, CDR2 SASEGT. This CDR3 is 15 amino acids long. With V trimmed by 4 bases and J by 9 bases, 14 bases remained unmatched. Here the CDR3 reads CASSAHPGQLESYTF. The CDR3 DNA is TGTGCCAGCAGTGCCCATCCGGGACAGCTGGAAAGCTACACCTTC.

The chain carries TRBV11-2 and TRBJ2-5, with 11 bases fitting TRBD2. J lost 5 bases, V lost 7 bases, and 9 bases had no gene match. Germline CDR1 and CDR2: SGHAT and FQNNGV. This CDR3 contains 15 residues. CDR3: CASTLAGGQSETQYF. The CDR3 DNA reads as TGTGCCAGCACCCTAGCGGGAGGACAGTCGGAGACCCAGTACTTC.

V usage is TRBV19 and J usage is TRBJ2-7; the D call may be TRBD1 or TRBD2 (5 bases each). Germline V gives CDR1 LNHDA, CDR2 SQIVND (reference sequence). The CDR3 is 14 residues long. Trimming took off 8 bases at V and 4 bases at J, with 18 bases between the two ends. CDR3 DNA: TGTGCCAGTCGGGCGACCTCGGGACCTTACGAGCAGTACTTC. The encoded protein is CASRATSGPYEQYF.

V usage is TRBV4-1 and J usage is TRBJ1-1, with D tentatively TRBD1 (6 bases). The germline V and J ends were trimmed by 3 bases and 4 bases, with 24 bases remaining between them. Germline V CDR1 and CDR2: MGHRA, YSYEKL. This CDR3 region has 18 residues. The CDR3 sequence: CASSHPRAGGLLGTEAFF. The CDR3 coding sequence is TGCGCCAGCAGCCACCCCCGCGCGGGGGGCCTCCTAGGCACTGAAGCTTTCTTT.

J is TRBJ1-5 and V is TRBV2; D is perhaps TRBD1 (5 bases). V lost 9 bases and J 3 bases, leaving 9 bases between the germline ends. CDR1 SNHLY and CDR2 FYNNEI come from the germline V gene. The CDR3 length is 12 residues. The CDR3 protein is CARGEYNQPQHF. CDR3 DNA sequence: TGTGCCAGGGGGGAGTACAATCAGCCCCAGCATTTT.

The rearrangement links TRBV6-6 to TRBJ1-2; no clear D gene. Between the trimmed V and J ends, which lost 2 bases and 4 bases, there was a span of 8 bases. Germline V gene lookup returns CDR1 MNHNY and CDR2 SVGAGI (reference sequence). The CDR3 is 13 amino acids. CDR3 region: CASSYPGSYGYTF. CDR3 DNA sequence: TGTGCCAGCAGTTACCCGGGTTCCTATGGCTACACCTTC.

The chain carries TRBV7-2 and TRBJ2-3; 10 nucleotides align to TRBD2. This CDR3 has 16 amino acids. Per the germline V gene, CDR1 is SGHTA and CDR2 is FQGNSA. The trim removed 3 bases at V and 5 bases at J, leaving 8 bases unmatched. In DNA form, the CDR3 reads TGTGCCAGCAGCTTGGGACTAGCGAGATGGGAAGATACGCAGTATTTT. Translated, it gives CASSLGLARWEDTQYF.

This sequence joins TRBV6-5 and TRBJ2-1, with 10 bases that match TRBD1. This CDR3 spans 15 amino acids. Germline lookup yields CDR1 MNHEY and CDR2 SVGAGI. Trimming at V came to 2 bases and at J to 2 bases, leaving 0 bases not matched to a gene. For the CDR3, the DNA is TGTGCCAGCAGTTACGGACAGGGGGCCTACAATGAGCAGTTCTTC. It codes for CASSYGQGAYNEQFF.

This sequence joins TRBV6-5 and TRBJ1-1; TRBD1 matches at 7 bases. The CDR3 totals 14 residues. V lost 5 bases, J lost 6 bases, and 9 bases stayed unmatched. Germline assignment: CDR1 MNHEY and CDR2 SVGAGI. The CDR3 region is CASSRQGSYAEAFF. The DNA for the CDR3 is TGTGCCAGCAGTCGACAGGGAAGTTACGCTGAAGCTTTCTTT.

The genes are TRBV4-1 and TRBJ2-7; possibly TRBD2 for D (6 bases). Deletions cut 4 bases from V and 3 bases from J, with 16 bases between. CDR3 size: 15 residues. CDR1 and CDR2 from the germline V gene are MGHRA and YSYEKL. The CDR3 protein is CASSLSGRNSYEQYF. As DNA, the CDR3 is TGCGCCAGCAGCCTATCGGGGAGGAATAGCTACGAGCAGTACTTC.

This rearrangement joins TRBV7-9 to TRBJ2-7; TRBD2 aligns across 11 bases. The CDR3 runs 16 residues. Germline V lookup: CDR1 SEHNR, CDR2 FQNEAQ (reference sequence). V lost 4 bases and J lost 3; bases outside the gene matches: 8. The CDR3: CASSSTGLAVHYEQYF. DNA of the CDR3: TGTGCCAGCAGCTCAACGGGACTAGCGGTACACTACGAGCAGTACTTC.

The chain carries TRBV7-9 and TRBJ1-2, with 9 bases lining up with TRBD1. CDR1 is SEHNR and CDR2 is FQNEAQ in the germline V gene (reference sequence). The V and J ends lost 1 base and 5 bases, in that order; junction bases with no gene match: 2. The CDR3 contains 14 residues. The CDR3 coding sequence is TGTGCCAGCAGCTTAGGGGGACAGGGTTATGGCTACACCTTC. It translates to CASSLGGQGYGYTF.

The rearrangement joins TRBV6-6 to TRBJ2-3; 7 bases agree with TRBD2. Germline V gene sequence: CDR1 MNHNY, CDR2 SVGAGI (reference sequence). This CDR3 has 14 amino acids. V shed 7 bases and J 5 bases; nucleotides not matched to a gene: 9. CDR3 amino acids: CASISGGRGDTQYF. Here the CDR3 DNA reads TGTGCCAGCATATCGGGAGGCCGGGGAGATACGCAGTATTTT.

The CDR3 region has the DNA TGCGCCAGCAGCCAAAATTTTGGGGGGAGTAGCTACAATGAGCAGTTCTTC. It specifies CASSQNFGGSSYNEQFF. The V and J genes are TRBV4-1 and TRBJ2-1, with a tentative D call TRBD2 (6 bases). There are 17 residues in the CDR3. Germline V gives CDR1 MGHRA, CDR2 YSYEKL. Trimming shortened V by 2 bases and J by 3 bases, and 17 bases separated the two germline ends.

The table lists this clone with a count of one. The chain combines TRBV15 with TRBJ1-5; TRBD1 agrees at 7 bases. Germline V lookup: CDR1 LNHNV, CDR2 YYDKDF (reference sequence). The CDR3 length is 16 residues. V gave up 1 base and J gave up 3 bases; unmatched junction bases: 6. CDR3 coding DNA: TGTGCCACCAGCAGAGGGGCGGGACAGCTCAATCAGCCCCAGCATTTT. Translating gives CATSRGAGQLNQPQHF.

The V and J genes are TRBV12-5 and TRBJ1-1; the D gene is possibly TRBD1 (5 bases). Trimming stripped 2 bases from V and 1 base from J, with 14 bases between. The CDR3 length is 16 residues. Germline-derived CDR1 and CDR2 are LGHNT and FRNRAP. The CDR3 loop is CASGLTARTTNTEAFF. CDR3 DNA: TGTGCTAGTGGTTTGACGGCTAGGACAACGAACACTGAAGCTTTCTTT.

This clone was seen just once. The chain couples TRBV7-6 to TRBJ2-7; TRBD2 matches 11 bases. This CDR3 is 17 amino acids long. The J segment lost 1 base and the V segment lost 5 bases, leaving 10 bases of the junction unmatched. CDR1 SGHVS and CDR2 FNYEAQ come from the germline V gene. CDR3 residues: CASSVGTSGRLSYEQYF. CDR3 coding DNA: TGTGCCAGCAGCGTCGGGACTAGCGGAAGACTATCCTACGAGCAGTACTTC.

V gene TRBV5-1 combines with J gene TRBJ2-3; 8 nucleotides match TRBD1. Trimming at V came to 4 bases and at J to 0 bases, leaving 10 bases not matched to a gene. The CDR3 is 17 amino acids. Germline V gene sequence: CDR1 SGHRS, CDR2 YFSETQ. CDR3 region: CASSRQNRGTSTDTQYF. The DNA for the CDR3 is TGCGCCAGCAGCCGGCAAAACAGGGGGACAAGCACAGATACGCAGTATTTT.